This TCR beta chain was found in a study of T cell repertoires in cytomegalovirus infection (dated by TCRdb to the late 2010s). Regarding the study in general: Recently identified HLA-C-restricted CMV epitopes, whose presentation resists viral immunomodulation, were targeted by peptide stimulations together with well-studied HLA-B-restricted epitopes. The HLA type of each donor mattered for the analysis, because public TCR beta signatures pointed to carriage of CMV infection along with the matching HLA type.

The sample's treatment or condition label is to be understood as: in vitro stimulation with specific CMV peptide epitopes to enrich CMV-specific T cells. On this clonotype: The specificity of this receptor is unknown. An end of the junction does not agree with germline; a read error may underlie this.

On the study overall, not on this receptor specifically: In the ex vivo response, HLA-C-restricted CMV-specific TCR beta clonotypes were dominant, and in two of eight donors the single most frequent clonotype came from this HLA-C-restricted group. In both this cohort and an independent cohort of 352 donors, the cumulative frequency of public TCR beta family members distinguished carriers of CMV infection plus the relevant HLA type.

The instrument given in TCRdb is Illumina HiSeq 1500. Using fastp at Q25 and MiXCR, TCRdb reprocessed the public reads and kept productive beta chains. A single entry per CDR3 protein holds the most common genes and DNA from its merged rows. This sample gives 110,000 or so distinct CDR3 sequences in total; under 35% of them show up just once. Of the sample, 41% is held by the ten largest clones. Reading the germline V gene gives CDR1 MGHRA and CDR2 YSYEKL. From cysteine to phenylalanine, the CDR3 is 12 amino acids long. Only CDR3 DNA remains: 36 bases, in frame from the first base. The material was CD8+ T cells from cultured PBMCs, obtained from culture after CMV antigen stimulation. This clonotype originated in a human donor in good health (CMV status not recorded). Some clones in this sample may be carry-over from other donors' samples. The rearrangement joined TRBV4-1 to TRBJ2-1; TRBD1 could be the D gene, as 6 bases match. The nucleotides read TGCGCCAGCAGGGGGGCGGACAATAAGCAGTTCTTC. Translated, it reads CASRGADNKQFF.